The sequence of this T cell receptor beta chain was determined in a study of T-cell memory formation after mild COVID-19. TCRdb used MiXCR to reprocess the 5' RACE reads, holding one entry per CDR3 protein. This table has 430,000 or so distinct CDR3 sequences, roughly 25% appearing once. The germline gives CDR1 SGDLS, CDR2 YYNGEE. The CDR3 contains 17 residues. V lost 4 bases to trimming and J lost 2 bases; unmatched junction nucleotides: 15. The chain links TRBV9 to TRBJ2-7, with TRBD1 identical over 7 bases. The sequence was collected from an adult woman who had mild COVID-19 (a few samples of this study predate the infection). Cell type and time point are not known. Sequencing was performed on PBMCs or a T cell subset sorted from them (not recorded which). CDR3 in amino acids: CASSSPRTGTATYEQYF. CDR3 coding DNA: TGTGCCAGCAGCAGTCCCCGGACCGGGACAGCGACCTACGAGCAGTACTTC.